This T cell receptor beta chain stems from a study of identical twins. A universal primer site was added by template switching, and unique molecular identifiers were carried by the cDNA. TCRdb reprocessed the 5' RACE reads via MiXCR and lists one record per CDR3 protein. The sample contains about 100,000 distinct CDR3 sequences, just under 6% of which appear only once. In its sample, this clonotype was seen many times. This TCR came from a woman aged 45 to 65 in good health. The sequenced material came from memory T cells sorted from blood.

The CDR3 reads CASSSGGRGELFF. The CDR3, as DNA: TGTGCCAGCAGCTCAGGCGGCCGCGGGGAGCTGTTTTTT. This chain uses TRBV3-1 with TRBJ2-2; D not resolved. V lost 5 bases, J lost 7 bases, and 11 bases lay in between. Germline values: CDR1 LGHDT, CDR2 YNNKEL (reference sequence). CDR3 length: 13 amino acids.